This T cell receptor (beta chain) originates from a study of shared clonotypes between healthy human individuals. Notes on the study in general: Shared clonotypes across all four donors exceeded non-shared ones in generation probability.

The repertoire was sequenced with immunoSEQ multiplex PCR; TCRdb's copy has only in-frame clones and lacks some. The data show roughly 300,000 clones, with more than 75% seen just once and 15% to 20% held by the top ten. As concerns this clone: Its antigen is not identified.

The study drew its donors from healthy HIV-negative adults without recent acute infections or vaccinations. The germline V and J ends were trimmed by 3 bases and 3 bases, with 12 bases remaining between them. Germline CDR1 is SNHLY and CDR2 is FYNNEI. The CDR3 has 14 amino acids. The specimen sequenced was memory CD8+ T cells sorted from blood. Subset of the sample: CD45RO+ cells pooled with CCR7-negative TemRA cells. The clonotype was recovered from a man aged 18 to 30 in good health. The V call is TRBV2, the J call TRBJ2-7, with a weak D call TRBD1 (6 bases). The CDR3 loop reads CASSDWQGNYEQYF. The CDR3 DNA sequence: TGTGCCAGCAGTGACTGGCAGGGGAACTACGAGCAGTACTTC. Supplemented by reference TRBV2 and TRBJ2-7, the full variable domain reads EPEVTQTPSHQVTQMGQEVILRCVPISNHLYFYWYRQILGQKVEFLVSFYNNEISEKSEIFDDQFSVERPDGSNFTLKIRSTKLEDSAMYFCASSDWQGNYEQYFGPGTRLTVT.